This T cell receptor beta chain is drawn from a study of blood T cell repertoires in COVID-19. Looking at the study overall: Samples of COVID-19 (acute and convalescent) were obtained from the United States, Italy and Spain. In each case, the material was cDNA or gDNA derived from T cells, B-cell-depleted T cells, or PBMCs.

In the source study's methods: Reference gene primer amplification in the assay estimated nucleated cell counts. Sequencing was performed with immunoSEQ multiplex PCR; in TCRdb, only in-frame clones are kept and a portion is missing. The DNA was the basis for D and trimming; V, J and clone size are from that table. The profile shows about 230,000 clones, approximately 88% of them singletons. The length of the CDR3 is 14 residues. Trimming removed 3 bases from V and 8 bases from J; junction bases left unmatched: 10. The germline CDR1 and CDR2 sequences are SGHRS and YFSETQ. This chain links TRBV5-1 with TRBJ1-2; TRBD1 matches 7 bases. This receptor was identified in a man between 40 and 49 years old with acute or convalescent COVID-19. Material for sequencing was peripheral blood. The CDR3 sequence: CASSSGQAEGGYTF. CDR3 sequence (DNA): TGCGCCAGCAGCTCTGGACAGGCCGAGGGCGGCTACACCTTC.